The text below deals with one T cell receptor (beta chain). The sample originates from a study of cytomegalovirus exposure and HLA in healthy donors. TCRdb's copy holds only in-frame clones and misses some; the assay was immunoSEQ multiplex PCR. The sample consists of approximately 150,000 clones, 91% of them appearing once. V was clipped by 8 bases and J by 6 bases, with 11 bases between them. CDR1 SGHVT and CDR2 SQSDAQ come from the germline V gene. The CDR3 has 11 amino acids. The specimen sequenced was PBMCs. The chain combines TRBV7-4 with TRBJ2-7, with D uncertain. The TCR was taken from a woman younger than 30 in good health and CMV-seropositive. Here the CDR3 DNA reads TGTGCCAGCTACTCCCGTTGCGAGCAGTACTTC. This sequence encodes CASYSRCEQYF.